What follows are 9 T cell receptor beta chains derived from one specimen sequenced in a study of control samples from healthy donors and cancer patients. Some clones are missing from TCRdb's copy, which holds only in-frame ones; the method was immunoSEQ multiplex PCR. The table includes 150,000 to 200,000 clones, 88% detected once. The sample comprised blood. The receptors derive from a woman under 40 in good health.

The chain recombines TRBV20-1 with TRBJ2-1; possibly TRBD1 for D (6 bases). Between the trimmed V and J ends, which lost 3 bases and 5 bases, there was a span of 11 bases. The germline CDR1 and CDR2 sequences are DFQATT and SNEGSKA (reference sequence). The CDR3 is made up of 13 amino acids. The CDR3 is CSASGGSNNEQFF. The CDR3 DNA reads as TGCAGTGCTAGTGGGGGCTCTAACAATGAGCAGTTCTTC.

This clone was seen a few times. This chain links TRBV5-6 with TRBJ1-1, with D possibly TRBD1 on 5 matching bases. The CDR3 has 14 amino acids. CDR1 is SGHDT and CDR2 is YYEEEE in the germline V gene. Deletions cut 3 bases from V and 1 base from J, with 10 bases between. CDR3 DNA sequence: TGTGCCAGCAGCTGGGGCCGGGGGAACACTGAAGCTTTCTTT. It encodes CASSWGRGNTEAFF. The full variable domain, completed using reference TRBV5-6 and TRBJ1-1, is DAGVTQSPTHLIKTRGQQVTLRCSPKSGHDTVSWYQQALGQGPQFIFQYYEEEERQRGNFPDRFSGHQFPNYSSELNVNALLLGDSALYLCASSWGRGNTEAFFGQGTRLTVV.

This sequence joins TRBV5-5 and TRBJ2-7; the D gene could be TRBD1 or TRBD2 (5 bases each). V lost 0 bases to trimming and J lost 0 bases, with 16 bases between them. The CDR3 has 17 residues. Per the germline V gene, CDR1 is SGHKS and CDR2 is YYEKEE (reference sequence). CDR3 sequence reads: CASSLGATTGLSYEQYV. The CDR3 DNA is TGTGCCAGCAGCTTGGGGGCAACTACAGGACTCTCCTACGAGCAGTACGTC.

Only a few counts were recorded for this clone. The V call is TRBV3-1 (or the pseudogene TRBV3-2), the J call TRBJ2-3; no reliable D call. Between the trimmed V and J ends, which lost 3 bases and 2 bases, there was a span of 6 bases. The CDR3 runs 13 residues. Germline V gene sequence: CDR1 LGHDT, CDR2 YNNKEL (reference sequence). CDR3 DNA: TGTGCCAGCAGCCACCGCAACACAGATACGCAGTATTTT. Protein product: CASSHRNTDTQYF.

The V call is TRBV27, the J call TRBJ1-4, with TRBD1 as a possible D gene (5 bases). Germline loops: CDR1 MNHEY, CDR2 SMNVEV (reference sequence). The V end was cut by 6 bases, the J end by 2 bases, with 25 bases between. CDR3 length: 19 amino acids. The CDR3 nucleotides read TGTGCCAGCAGCCGCCAAGTAACATATGGGGCAGCGACTAATGAAAAACTGTTTTTT. Residues: CASSRQVTYGAATNEKLFF. The whole variable domain, filled in from reference TRBV27 and TRBJ1-4, reads EAQVTQNPRYLITVTGKKLTVTCSQNMNHEYMSWYRQDPGLGLRQIYYSMNVEVTDKGDVPEGYKVSRKEKRNFPLILESPSPNQTSLYFCASSRQVTYGAATNEKLFFGSGTQLSVL.

The chain combines TRBV5-4 with TRBJ1-1; D may be TRBD1 (5 bases). This CDR3 comprises 14 residues. V was pared by 4 bases and J by 0 bases, with 10 bases between. Germline values: CDR1 SGHNT, CDR2 YYREEE (reference sequence). The CDR3 DNA reads TGTGCCAGCAGCAAGGGGACGGTGAACACTGAAGCTTTCTTT. This gives the protein CASSKGTVNTEAFF.

This chain connects TRBV5-1 to TRBJ1-4; D is unresolved. V dropped 2 bases and J dropped 5 bases, with 13 bases sitting between them. CDR1 is SGHRS, CDR2 YFSETQ, per germline. The CDR3 runs 15 residues. The DNA for the CDR3 is TGCGCCAGCAGCTTCGGTGGACTGAACAATGAAAAACTGTTTTTT. It translates to CASSFGGLNNEKLFF.

The CDR3 region is CASSDANLNYGYTF. The CDR3 DNA sequence: TGTGCCAGCAGTGACGCGAATCTTAACTATGGCTACACCTTC. The rearrangement joins TRBV2 to TRBJ1-2; D is ambiguous. CDR1 and CDR2 (germline): SNHLY, FYNNEI. The CDR3 runs to 14 residues. V shed 3 bases and J shed 1 base, with 9 bases lying between them.

The rearrangement joins TRBV6-6 to TRBJ1-2, with D uncertain. The length of the CDR3 is 13 residues. V was trimmed by 8 bases and J by 8 bases, leaving 18 bases between them. Germline loops: CDR1 MNHNY, CDR2 SVGAGI (reference sequence). CDR3 coding DNA: TGTGCCAGCTTTATTTGGGGAAAGAACGGCTACACCTTC. Translating gives CASFIWGKNGYTF.